A single sample gave rise to the 12 T cell receptor beta chains below, sequenced in a study of beta chain features in type 1 diabetes. As every portion of the isolated RNA was reverse transcribed, the sequencing read expressed TCRB transcripts. Using immunoSEQ multiplex PCR, the repertoire was profiled, and TCRdb retains in-frame clones only, with some absent. The table includes over 65,000 clones, 25% to 35% detected once. Sequenced input: stem cell memory CD4+ T cells from blood. These receptors were obtained from a woman aged 18-30 years in good health.

This clone was counted between two and nine times. This chain joins TRBV5-1 and TRBJ2-1; 9 nucleotides match TRBD2. Trimming took 2 bases from V and 8 from J; bases not matched to a gene: 5. The CDR3 length is 14 residues. CDR1 and CDR2 (germline): SGHRS, YFSETQ. The CDR3 bases are TGCGCCAGCAGCTTTTCAGCGGGAGGTTATGAGCAGTTCTTC. Its translation: CASSFSAGGYEQFF.

This clone was detected a few times. The rearrangement joins TRBV5-1 to TRBJ1-1; no clear D gene. The length of the CDR3 is 15 residues. Germline CDR1 reads SGHRS; CDR2 reads YFSETQ. Trimming shortened V by 4 bases and J by 6 bases, and 19 bases separated the two germline ends. CDR3 sequence reads: CASSPEAGVTAEAFF. CDR3 DNA sequence: TGCGCCAGCAGCCCGGAGGCGGGCGTAACAGCTGAAGCTTTCTTT.

The chain carries TRBV19 and TRBJ2-5; TRBD2 agrees at 11 bases. Looked up from germline, CDR1 is LNHDA and CDR2 is SQIVND (reference sequence). This CDR3 comprises 16 residues. Trimming at V came to 1 base and at J to 1 base, leaving 2 bases not matched to a gene. CDR3: CASSIGLAGGQETQYF. The CDR3 nucleotides read TGTGCCAGTAGTATAGGGCTAGCGGGAGGCCAAGAGACCCAGTACTTC. Drawing the rest from reference TRBV19 and TRBJ2-5, the complete variable domain is DGGITQSPKYLFRKEGQNVTLSCEQNLNHDAMYWYRQDPGQGLRLIYYSQIVNDFQKGDIAEGYSVSREKKESFPLTVTSAQKNPTAFYLCASSIGLAGGQETQYFGPGTRLLVL.

The sample holds a few counts of this clone. Other DNA sequences from this sample encode an identical CDR3 as well. This chain links TRBV5-1 with TRBJ1-1, with a possible D match to TRBD1 (5 bases). Germline loops: CDR1 SGHRS, CDR2 YFSETQ. V was cut by 1 base and J by 0 bases, with 7 bases left in between. The CDR3 loop spans 14 amino acids. CDR3: CASSLRQMNTEAFF. The CDR3 DNA reads TGCGCCAGCAGCTTGAGACAGATGAACACTGAAGCTTTCTTT.

This clone was seen only a few times. The chain recombines TRBV4-2 with TRBJ1-1, with 7 bases identical to TRBD1. Trimming removed 3 bases from V and 5 bases from J; junction bases left unmatched: 12. This CDR3 is built from 16 residues. Germline V lookup: CDR1 LGHNA, CDR2 YNFKEQ. DNA of the CDR3: TGTGCCAGCAGCCATGGGGACAGATCCCCAAATACTGAAGCTTTCTTT. This encodes CASSHGDRSPNTEAFF.

CDR3: CASSGTGEYGYTF. DNA for the CDR3: TGTGCCAGCAGTGGGACAGGGGAATATGGCTACACCTTC. V and J are TRBV2 and TRBJ1-2, with 9 bases identical to TRBD1. The germline gives CDR1 SNHLY, CDR2 FYNNEI. CDR3 length: 13 residues. The J segment lost 5 bases and the V segment lost 4 bases, leaving 2 bases of the junction unmatched.

The chain employs TRBV2 and TRBJ2-3; TRBD2 matches 7 bases. The V segment lost 5 bases and the J segment 0 bases; nucleotides outside the gene matches: 8. Germline V gene sequence: CDR1 SNHLY, CDR2 FYNNEI. The CDR3 is 16 residues long. CDR3 sequence: CASSPSGAPSTDTQYF. CDR3 bases: TGTGCCAGCAGTCCAAGCGGGGCCCCTAGCACAGATACGCAGTATTTT.

This clone was recorded only once. The chain couples TRBV5-6 to TRBJ2-7; D remains ambiguous. Germline assignment: CDR1 SGHDT and CDR2 YYEEEE. CDR3 length: 13 residues. V was pared by 2 bases and J by 6 bases, with 12 bases between. The CDR3: CASSFGTGREQYF. The CDR3 coding sequence is TGTGCCAGCAGCTTTGGCACGGGTCGCGAGCAGTACTTC.

This clone was seen only a few times. The gene calls are TRBV7-9 and TRBJ2-3, with TRBD2 matching over 8 bases. Looked up from germline, CDR1 is SEHNR and CDR2 is FQNEAQ (reference sequence). This CDR3 region has 18 residues. V was pared by 4 bases and J by 2 bases, with 14 bases of the junction left unmatched. The CDR3 reads CASSSRPGLAAITDTQYF. The CDR3 DNA is TGTGCCAGCAGCTCCAGACCCGGACTAGCAGCTATCACAGATACGCAGTATTTT.

The CDR3 loop is CASSNYAGQNTGELFF. CDR3 nucleotide sequence: TGTGCCAGCAGTAATTACGCAGGGCAGAACACCGGGGAGCTGTTTTTT. The V call is TRBV6-6, the J call TRBJ2-2; possibly TRBD1 for D (5 bases). V gave up 5 bases and J gave up 1 base, with 14 bases separating them. Germline assignment: CDR1 MNHNY and CDR2 SVGAGI (reference sequence). The CDR3 is 16 amino acids.

The rearrangement joins TRBV18 to TRBJ1-1; D is undetermined. The CDR3 runs to 16 residues. V shed 0 bases and J shed 5 bases, with 16 bases lying between them. In germline, CDR1 is KGHSH, CDR2 LQKENI. The CDR3 DNA is TGTGCCAGCTCACCACCGGTGGCCCCTCTCCTGACTGAAGCTTTCTTT. Amino acids: CASSPPVAPLLTEAFF. Variable domain in full (rest from reference TRBV18 and TRBJ1-1): NAGVMQNPRHLVRRRGQEARLRCSPMKGHSHVYWYRQLPEEGLKFMVYLQKENIIDESGMPKERFSAEFPKEGPSILRIQQVVRGDSAAYFCASSPPVAPLLTEAFFGQGTRLTVV.

The J gene is TRBJ2-1, the V gene TRBV29-1; 10 positions match TRBD1. The CDR3 totals 15 residues. J gave up 10 bases and V 8 bases, and 17 bases lay outside the gene matches. Germline V lookup: CDR1 SQVTM, CDR2 ANQGSEA. This CDR3 is CSTGRGTGDSGEQFF. The CDR3 DNA reads TGCAGCACTGGCCGCGGGACAGGGGATTCGGGGGAGCAGTTCTTC.